The present T cell receptor beta chain was sequenced within a study of T cell repertoires in cytomegalovirus infection (dated by TCRdb to the late 2010s). In terms of the full investigation: The peptide stimulations were aimed at well-studied HLA-B-restricted epitopes as well as recently identified HLA-C-restricted CMV epitopes, whose presentation resists viral immunomodulation. Donor HLA type was relevant to the analysis, as public TCR beta signatures indicated carriage of CMV infection together with the matching HLA type.

The CDR3 measures 15 amino acids from cysteine to phenylalanine. Only the CDR3 region is kept as DNA, spanning 45 bases read in frame from base 1. The germline V gene specifies SGHAT as CDR1 and FQNNGV as CDR2. V drops 0 bases and J drops 7 bases, leaving 13 bases in between. Sample treatment or condition, as interpreted from the label and publication: in vitro stimulation with specific CMV peptide epitopes to enrich CMV-specific T cells. The full study reports these points: The ex vivo response was dominated by HLA-C-restricted CMV-specific TCR beta clonotypes, which also provided the single most frequent clonotype in two of eight donors. Carriers of CMV infection plus the relevant HLA type were discriminated by the cumulative frequency of public TCR beta family members in the study cohort and in an independent approximately 360-donor cohort.

As concerns this clonotype: Which antigen it targets is not known. It has no much larger one-base neighbor in the sample; base qualities were not kept.

The reads were generated on an Illumina HiSeq 1500. Starting from the raw public reads, TCRdb applied fastp trimming at Q25, assembled clones with MiXCR and retained in-frame beta chains. When rows share a CDR3 protein, they turn into one entry using the most common DNA and genes. This sample has some 560,000 distinct CDR3 sequences in its table, and 35% to 50% of those were observed once. 48% of the sample is taken by the ten largest. This specimen consisted of cultured PBMCs, obtained from culture after CMV antigen stimulation. The receptor chain draws on TRBV11-2 and TRBJ2-1, with no D gene named confidently. This TCR came from a human donor in good health (CMV status not recorded). Some clones in this sample may be carry-over from other donors' samples. Here the CDR3 is given as CASSLDLVGLNEQFF. The nucleotide sequence reads TGTGCCAGCAGCTTAGATCTCGTAGGGCTGAATGAGCAGTTCTTC.